Each of the 32 T cell receptor beta chains below was sequenced from the same sample in a study of T-cell reconstitution after alpha-beta-depleted transplantation in children. Unique molecular identifiers were incorporated into the prepared TCRbeta library. TCRdb processed the PCR reads anew with MiXCR; each CDR3 protein has one entry. The sample contains about 250,000 distinct CDR3 sequences, roughly a quarter of which appear only once. Here the sequenced sample was PBMCs, mostly from graft donor cells, taken 360 days after TCRalphabeta/CD19-depleted stem cell transplant. These receptors were taken from a female patient aged 2 to 10 who had a stem cell transplant for congenital amegakaryocytic thrombocytopenia, so the T cells may come from the graft donor.

The gene calls are TRBV6-1 and TRBJ1-1; tentative D call: TRBD1 (6 bases). CDR1 and CDR2 from the germline V gene are MNHNS and SASEGT. Trimming took 8 bases from V and 6 from J, leaving 16 bases between them. The CDR3 totals 13 residues. The CDR3 here is CASEQTGRSEAFF. In DNA, the CDR3 is TGTGCCAGCGAGCAAACAGGGCGCTCTGAAGCTTTCTTT.

The chain recombines TRBV6-1 with TRBJ1-3; tentatively, D is TRBD1 (5 bases). The CDR3 runs 15 residues. Germline V gene data show CDR1 as MNHNS and CDR2 as SASEGT. Trimming shortened V by 5 bases and J by 4 bases, and 15 bases separated the two germline ends. The chain's CDR3 is CASSTVSGAGNTIYF. Written as DNA, the CDR3 is TGTGCCAGCAGTACCGTTAGCGGGGCGGGAAACACCATATATTTT.

The chain uses TRBV5-1 and TRBJ2-3; tentatively, D is TRBD1 (6 bases). The V and J ends lost 2 bases and 1 base respectively, with 8 bases between them. The CDR3 is 14 amino acids. Looked up from germline, CDR1 is SGHRS and CDR2 is YFSETQ. The CDR3 region is CASSFRQGTDTQYF. CDR3 sequence (DNA): TGCGCCAGCAGCTTCCGACAGGGCACAGATACGCAGTATTTT.

Worth noting for this clonotype: At one end the junction does not follow the germline gene, possibly because of a read error. This CDR3 reads CASSKDGTGELFF. As DNA, the CDR3 is TGCGCCAGCAGCAAAGATGGCACCGGGGAGCTGTTTTTT. V usage is TRBV4-1 and J usage is TRBJ2-2; D remains unclear. The CDR3 totals 13 residues. Germline CDR1 MGHRA, CDR2 YSYEKL.

V usage is TRBV20-1 and J usage is TRBJ2-7; D is tentatively TRBD1 or TRBD2 (5 bases each). The CDR3 is 14 residues long. Germline values: CDR1 DFQATT, CDR2 SNEGSKA (reference sequence). Trimming pared 2 bases from V and 3 bases from J, leaving 14 bases between. The CDR3 DNA is TGCAGTGCTAGAAGAGGGGCTAGCTACTACGAGCAGTACTTC. Translation: CSARRGASYYEQYF.

This clonotype showed up many times. The chain joins TRBV29-1 to TRBJ2-5; D gene ambiguous. Trimming took off 7 bases at V and 3 bases at J, with 12 bases between the two ends. The CDR3 length is 12 residues. Looked up from germline, CDR1 is SQVTM and CDR2 is ANQGSEA. The CDR3 DNA is TGCAGCGGTAGGACGGAGAAAGAGACCCAGTACTTC. Amino acids: CSGRTEKETQYF.

Points on this clonotype: The CDR3 end shows no conserved phenylalanine or tryptophan, and so a read error is likely. CDR3 sequence: CASSQDSKTYNPSGNTIYY. Written as DNA, the CDR3 is TGCGCCAGCAGCCAAGATTCGAAGACGTACAACCCCTCTGGAAACACCATATATTAT. The chain combines TRBV4-1 with TRBJ1-3; D unresolved. This CDR3 region has 19 residues. Looked up from germline, CDR1 is MGHRA and CDR2 is YSYEKL. Trimming left V 0 bases short and J 0 bases short, with 18 bases between.

This clonotype was detected ten times or more. The V gene is TRBV29-1, the J gene TRBJ2-7; 12 bases match TRBD1. Germline CDR1 is SQVTM and CDR2 is ANQGSEA. Trimming cost V 6 bases and J 3 bases; bases outside gene matches: 6. The CDR3 runs to 14 residues. CDR3 coding DNA: TGCAGCGTAAGGGACAGGGGGCGCGTCTACGAGCAGTACTTC. Translating gives CSVRDRGRVYEQYF.

V gene TRBV10-3 combines with J gene TRBJ2-1; D may match TRBD1 or TRBD2 (6 bases each). The CDR3 has 14 residues. Trimming pared 10 bases from V and 4 bases from J, leaving 17 bases between. Germline-derived CDR1 and CDR2 are ENHRY and SYGVKD. The CDR3 nucleotides read TGTGCCACAAAACGGGGGCCCGCATACAATGAGCAGTTCTTC. Its translation is CATKRGPAYNEQFF.

This clonotype appeared many times. The chain employs TRBV29-1 and TRBJ2-7, with TRBD2 matching 13 bases. There are 14 residues in the CDR3. From germline, CDR1 is SQVTM and CDR2 ANQGSEA. Trimming removed 3 bases from V and 6 bases from J; junction bases left unmatched: 5. The CDR3 coding sequence is TGCAGCGTTGAGGTGGGACTAGCGGGACGCGAGCAGTACTTC. It codes for CSVEVGLAGREQYF.

J is TRBJ2-3 and V is TRBV4-1, with a weak D call TRBD2 (5 bases). The CDR3 loop spans 17 amino acids. Trimming shortened V by 4 bases and J by 0 bases, and 17 bases separated the two germline ends. Germline V gene sequence: CDR1 MGHRA, CDR2 YSYEKL. CDR3 nucleotides: TGCGCCAGCAGCCGGACGGCGGGTGTTCCTAGCACAGATACGCAGTATTTT. It codes for CASSRTAGVPSTDTQYF.

The rearrangement uses TRBV11-2 and TRBJ2-7; tentatively, D is TRBD2 (6 bases). The CDR3 loop spans 15 amino acids. Germline CDR1 and CDR2: SGHAT and FQNNGV. Trimming removed 5 bases at V and 3 bases at J, with 17 bases between. CDR3 protein: CASSPRAGIDYEQYF. Written as DNA, the CDR3 is TGTGCCAGCAGCCCCAGGGCGGGGATCGACTACGAGCAGTACTTC.

The CDR3, as DNA: TGCGCCAGCAGCTTGGGTCGGGGTGCACGACCCTTAACTAATGAAAAACTGTTTTTT. It yields the protein CASSLGRGARPLTNEKLFF. The V gene is TRBV5-1, the J gene TRBJ1-4; D is ambiguous. The germline CDR1 and CDR2 sequences are SGHRS and YFSETQ. With 0 bases removed from V and 1 base from J, the gap between germline ends came to 19 bases. The CDR3 consists of 19 residues.

Only a few counts were recorded for this clonotype. This rearrangement joins TRBV24-1 to TRBJ2-2; 11 bases agree with TRBD2. Germline V gene lookup returns CDR1 KGHDR and CDR2 SFDVKD. The trim removed 6 bases at V and 3 bases at J, leaving 5 bases unmatched. The CDR3 length is 16 residues. CDR3 region: CATSPLAGGDTGELFF. In nucleotides, the CDR3 is TGTGCCACCAGTCCGCTAGCGGGAGGAGACACCGGGGAGCTGTTTTTT.

This clonotype came up a few times. The chain links TRBV5-1 to TRBJ2-7, with TRBD2 matching 8 bases. Germline CDR1 and CDR2: SGHRS and YFSETQ. The junction had 10 bases not matched to a gene; V was cut back by 3 bases and J by 5 bases. The CDR3 sequence is 15 residues long. CDR3 DNA: TGCGCCAGCAGCTATATGACGGGAGGGATCCACGAGCAGTACTTC. It codes for CASSYMTGGIHEQYF. Using reference TRBV5-1 and TRBJ2-7 for the parts outside the CDR3, the full variable domain is KAGVTQTPRYLIKTRGQQVTLSCSPISGHRSVSWYQQTPGQGLQFLFEYFSETQRNKGNFPGRFSGRQFSNSRSEMNVSTLELGDSALYLCASSYMTGGIHEQYFGPGTRLTVT.

The gene calls are TRBV6-5 and TRBJ1-6; TRBD1 aligns across 7 bases. Germline loops: CDR1 MNHEY, CDR2 SVGAGI. This CDR3 is 15 amino acids long. Germline trimming cut 2 bases from V and 7 bases from J; bases unmatched to any gene: 5. CDR3 DNA: TGTGCCAGCAGTTACGGGGGGGACAGAAATTCACCCCTCCACTTT. It yields the protein CASSYGGDRNSPLHF.

This clonotype was observed once. The J gene is TRBJ2-3, the V gene TRBV7-8, with 14 bases that match TRBD2. Germline loops: CDR1 SGHVS, CDR2 FQNEAQ. The junction had 9 bases not matched to a gene; V was cut back by 3 bases and J by 4 bases. CDR3 size: 18 residues. CDR3 DNA: TGTGCCAGCAGCTTTCCCCCGACTAGCGGGAGGGCCGCAGATACGCAGTATTTT. Translation gives CASSFPPTSGRAADTQYF.

The chain employs TRBV27 and TRBJ2-3; D is perhaps TRBD1 (6 bases). Trimming stripped 6 bases from V and 6 bases from J, with 19 bases between. Germline V gene sequence: CDR1 MNHEY, CDR2 SMNVEV (reference sequence). This CDR3 is 15 amino acids long. The CDR3 sequence: CASRVLGAPHDTQYF. CDR3 bases: TGTGCCAGCAGGGTTCTGGGGGCTCCTCACGATACGCAGTATTTT.

V and J are TRBV27 and TRBJ1-6, with 10 nucleotides matching TRBD1. V lost 5 bases to trimming and J lost 7 bases; unmatched junction nucleotides: 5. Germline V gives CDR1 MNHEY, CDR2 SMNVEV (reference sequence). There are 15 residues in the CDR3. In DNA form, the CDR3 reads TGTGCCAGCAGTCCCCTGGGACAGGGGAATTCACCCCTCCACTTT. Its translation: CASSPLGQGNSPLHF.

This CDR3 is CATSDCGTVRTDTQYF. In nucleotides, the CDR3 is TGTGCCACCAGTGATTGCGGGACAGTGCGCACAGATACGCAGTATTTT. V and J are TRBV24-1 and TRBJ2-3, with D possibly TRBD1 on 7 matching bases. Trimming shortened V by 2 bases and J by 1 base, and 12 bases separated the two germline ends. CDR1 KGHDR and CDR2 SFDVKD come from the germline V gene. CDR3 length equals 16 residues.

The table lists this clonotype with many counts. This chain connects TRBV4-1 to TRBJ2-1; D ambiguous. There are 13 residues in the CDR3. Trimming removed 2 bases from V and 5 bases from J, with 7 bases in between. The germline gives CDR1 MGHRA, CDR2 YSYEKL. The CDR3 here is CASSQRQHNEQFF. CDR3 nucleotides: TGCGCCAGCAGCCAACGTCAGCACAATGAGCAGTTCTTC.

This clonotype was counted a few times. The chain is built from TRBV7-9 and TRBJ2-7; D is perhaps TRBD1 (6 bases). Trimming pared 5 bases from V and 4 bases from J, leaving 18 bases between. The CDR3 totals 15 residues. Germline loops: CDR1 SEHNR, CDR2 FQNEAQ (reference sequence). This CDR3 is CASSHRDNKSYEQYF. CDR3 sequence (DNA): TGTGCCAGCAGCCACCGGGACAATAAGTCGTACGAGCAGTACTTC.

In its sample, this clonotype was seen many times. V is TRBV10-3 and J is TRBJ2-1, with D possibly matching TRBD2 (5 bases). Germline V gene data show CDR1 as ENHRY and CDR2 as SYGVKD. CDR3 length: 13 amino acids. Between the trimmed V and J ends, which lost 8 bases and 4 bases, there was a span of 12 bases. This CDR3 is CAISEGRYNEQFF. The CDR3 bases are TGTGCCATCTCTGAGGGAAGATACAATGAGCAGTTCTTC.

This clonotype was picked up a small number of times. The V call is TRBV12-3 or TRBV12-4, the J call TRBJ2-5, with D unclear. Trimming removed 6 bases from V and 2 bases from J, with 10 bases in between. The CDR3 spans 13 residues. The CDR3 DNA follows: TGTGCCAGCAGCCCAGAATTTCAAGAGACCCAGTACTTC. This encodes CASSPEFQETQYF.

This clonotype was counted a few times. The chain carries TRBV7-8 and TRBJ2-7, with unresolved D. The germline gives CDR1 SGHVS, CDR2 FQNEAQ. V lost 5 bases and J 0 bases, leaving 23 bases between the germline ends. The CDR3 has 18 amino acids. CDR3 nucleotides: TGTGCCAGCAGCCAGCGTATGTGGCTGGGGTCGAGCTCCTACGAGCAGTACTTC. This gives the protein CASSQRMWLGSSSYEQYF. Drawing the rest from reference TRBV7-8 and TRBJ2-7, the complete variable domain is GAGVSQSPRYKVAKRGQDVALRCDPISGHVSLFWYQQALGQGPEFLTYFQNEAQLDKSGLPSDRFFAERPEGSVSTLKIQRTQQEDSAVYLCASSQRMWLGSSSYEQYFGPGTRLTVT.

This chain joins TRBV6-1 and TRBJ2-7; no firm D call. Trimming removed 7 bases at V and 0 bases at J, with 13 bases between. The CDR3 runs 14 residues. Looked up from germline, CDR1 is MNHNS and CDR2 is SASEGT. The CDR3 nucleotides are TGTGCCAGCAAACCGAGACGGAGCTCCTACGAGCAGTACTTC. Its protein product is CASKPRRSSYEQYF.

This clonotype was seen ten or more times. The rearrangement links TRBV7-9 to TRBJ2-1; weak D call: TRBD1 (5 bases). Germline-derived CDR1 and CDR2 are SEHNR and FQNEAQ (reference sequence). Trimming removed 5 bases at V and 1 base at J, with 9 bases between. CDR3 length: 14 residues. CDR3 protein: CASSQGASYNEQFF. Here the CDR3 DNA reads TGTGCCAGCAGCCAAGGGGCTTCCTACAATGAGCAGTTCTTC.

V is TRBV10-3 and J is TRBJ1-2; D remains unclear. Germline V lookup: CDR1 ENHRY, CDR2 SYGVKD. The V end lost 4 bases, the J end lost 3 bases, and 6 bases lay between the germline ends. The CDR3 runs 12 residues. CDR3 DNA sequence: TGTGCCATCAGTGCCGCCGACTATGGCTACACCTTC. It specifies CAISAADYGYTF.

There are a few counts of this clonotype. This chain joins TRBV2 and TRBJ2-1; D is unresolved. Germline values: CDR1 SNHLY, CDR2 FYNNEI. This CDR3 region has 12 residues. V gave up 4 bases and J gave up 10 bases, with 11 bases separating them. CDR3 residues: CASSVVLEEQFF. The CDR3 coding sequence is TGTGCCAGCAGTGTGGTGTTGGAGGAGCAGTTCTTC.

This chain uses TRBV4-1 with TRBJ2-3; 10 bases agree with TRBD1. The V segment lost 0 bases and the J segment 6 bases; nucleotides outside the gene matches: 18. This CDR3 contains 20 residues. Germline values: CDR1 MGHRA, CDR2 YSYEKL. The CDR3 DNA reads TGCGCCAGCAGCCAAGATCAAGATGTCCGGGACAGGGGCGCTCGGGATACGCAGTATTTT. Its translation: CASSQDQDVRDRGARDTQYF.

This chain links TRBV5-5 with TRBJ1-5; the match to TRBD1 covers 7 bases. The germline CDR1 and CDR2 sequences are SGHKS and YYEKEE (reference sequence). V lost 6 bases, J lost 3 bases, and 6 bases stayed unmatched. This CDR3 region has 14 residues. CDR3 coding DNA: TGTGCCAGCAACACAGGGGCCCCCAATCAGCCCCAGCATTTT. The encoded protein is CASNTGAPNQPQHF.

In this sample, this clonotype turned up many times. The CDR3 sequence is CASSQVYGILSGNTIYF. The DNA of the CDR3 is TGCGCCAGCAGCCAAGTTTATGGGATCCTCTCTGGAAACACCATATATTTT. This rearrangement joins TRBV4-1 to TRBJ1-3; no firm D call. Between the trimmed V and J ends, which lost 1 base and 0 bases, there was a span of 13 bases. Germline V gene sequence: CDR1 MGHRA, CDR2 YSYEKL. This CDR3 has 17 amino acids.